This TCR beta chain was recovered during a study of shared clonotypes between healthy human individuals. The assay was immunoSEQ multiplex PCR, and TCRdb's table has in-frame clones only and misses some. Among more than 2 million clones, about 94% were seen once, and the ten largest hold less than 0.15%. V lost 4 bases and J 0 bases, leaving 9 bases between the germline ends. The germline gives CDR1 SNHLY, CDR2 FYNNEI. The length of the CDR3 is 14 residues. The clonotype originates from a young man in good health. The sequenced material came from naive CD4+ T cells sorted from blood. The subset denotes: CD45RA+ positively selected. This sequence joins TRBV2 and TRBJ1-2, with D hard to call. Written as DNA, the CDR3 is TGTGCCAGCAGTGTCGGCGGAACTAACTATGGCTACACCTTC. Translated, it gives CASSVGGTNYGYTF.